Presented here are 14 T cell receptor beta chains from one specimen sequenced in a study of early T cells in non-severe SARS-CoV-2 infection. TCRdb passed the 5' RACE reads through MiXCR, listing each CDR3 protein once. The repertoire consists of tens of thousands of distinct CDR3 sequences, with under 5% occurring once and the leading ten covering over 8%. The source material was whole blood. Source of these receptors: an adult who was a healthcare worker with PCR-confirmed SARS-CoV-2 infection or an uninfected control (not recorded which).

The chain combines TRBV7-9 with TRBJ1-4; 10 bases align to TRBD1. Germline V gene lookup returns CDR1 SEHNR and CDR2 FQNEAQ (reference sequence). This CDR3 has 15 residues. V dropped 4 bases and J dropped 8; count of bases not matched to a gene: 7. The CDR3: CASSYPGQGNEKLFF. CDR3 DNA sequence: TGTGCCAGCAGCTATCCGGGACAGGGGAACGAAAAACTGTTTTTT.

This clonotype has more than one count but fewer than ten. One base away lies a much larger clone, so this may be a sequencing read error. The chain uses TRBV7-3 and TRBJ2-6; D gene ambiguous. The germline gives CDR1 SGHTA, CDR2 FQGTGA. This CDR3 is 13 amino acids long. V was cut by 5 bases and J by 8 bases, with 10 bases left in between. CDR3 DNA: TGTGCCAGCAGCCCCAACGGACCCAACGTCCTGACTTTC. This encodes CASSPNGPNVLTF.

This clonotype was counted many times. The CDR3 loop reads CSAGGTRGDYGYTF. The CDR3 DNA reads TGCAGTGCTGGGGGGACCCGCGGGGACTATGGCTACACCTTC. J is TRBJ1-2 and V is TRBV20-1; maybe TRBD1 (5 bases). Germline assignment: CDR1 DFQATT and CDR2 SNEGSKA (reference sequence). V lost 5 bases and J 3 bases, leaving 16 bases between the germline ends. This CDR3 has 14 residues.

The chain has TRBV20-1 and TRBJ2-5; D is uncertain. V lost 0 bases and J lost 3, with 8 bases in between. CDR3 length: 13 residues. Germline CDR1 reads DFQATT; CDR2 reads SNEGSKA (reference sequence). For the CDR3, the DNA is TGCAGTGCTAGAGATGTCGTGAAAGAGACCCAGTACTTC. Residues: CSARDVVKETQYF.

This clonotype was observed many times. The chain uses TRBV7-9 and TRBJ1-4, with TRBD1 as a possible D gene (6 bases). The V gene's germline CDR1 is SEHNR and CDR2 FQNEAQ (reference sequence). V was shortened by 5 bases and J by 5 bases, with 15 bases between the two germline ends. This CDR3 is built from 15 residues. CDR3 DNA: TGTGCCAGCAGCCATGATTGGGGGCAGAATGAAAAACTGTTTTTT. Encoded protein: CASSHDWGQNEKLFF.

This clonotype was counted many times. V gene TRBV7-9 combines with J gene TRBJ2-1; 8 nucleotides match TRBD2. In germline, CDR1 is SEHNR, CDR2 FQNEAQ (reference sequence). V lost 3 bases to trimming and J lost 0 bases; unmatched junction nucleotides: 7. The CDR3 totals 17 residues. This CDR3 reads CASSFASGLSSYNEQFF. The CDR3 nucleotides read TGTGCCAGCAGCTTTGCTAGCGGGCTCAGCTCCTACAATGAGCAGTTCTTC.

V is TRBV7-9 and J is TRBJ1-6, with unresolved D. V was trimmed by 2 bases and J by 0 bases, leaving 8 bases between them. The CDR3 sequence is 16 residues long. Germline V CDR1 and CDR2: SEHNR, FQNEAQ (reference sequence). The CDR3: CASSLSGSSYNSPLHF. DNA for the CDR3: TGTGCCAGCAGCTTATCGGGGAGCTCCTATAATTCACCCCTCCACTTT.

There are a few counts of this clonotype. The chain combines TRBV4-1 with TRBJ2-3; the D gene is possibly TRBD1 (6 bases). Germline loops: CDR1 MGHRA, CDR2 YSYEKL. The CDR3 has 15 residues. The V and J ends lost 0 bases and 6 bases respectively, with 13 bases between them. The CDR3 here is CASSQDPGARDTQYF. In nucleotides, the CDR3 is TGCGCCAGCAGCCAAGATCCAGGGGCAAGGGATACGCAGTATTTT.

This clonotype was seen a handful of times. As DNA, the CDR3 is TGTGCCAGCAGCTTAACCTATCAGGGGTCTAACTCCTACAATGAGCAGTTCTTC. It codes for CASSLTYQGSNSYNEQFF. V gene TRBV7-9 combines with J gene TRBJ2-1; tentatively, D is TRBD1 (6 bases). The V gene's germline CDR1 is SEHNR and CDR2 FQNEAQ (reference sequence). CDR3 length equals 18 residues. V was shortened by 2 bases and J by 0 bases, with 17 bases between the two germline ends.

This clonotype was counted ten times or more. V and J are TRBV7-2 and TRBJ2-2, with TRBD2 identical over 7 bases. CDR3 length: 16 amino acids. Germline V CDR1 and CDR2: SGHTA, FQGNSA. J lost 6 bases, V lost 1 base, and 8 bases had no gene match. As DNA, the CDR3 is TGTGCCAGCAGCTTAGTTGCGGGAGCTGGCGCCGGGGAGCTGTTTTTT. Encoded protein: CASSLVAGAGAGELFF.

This clonotype appeared many times. The V gene is TRBV11-2, the J gene TRBJ2-3; the D gene is possibly TRBD2 (6 bases). There are 14 residues in the CDR3. V was trimmed by 4 bases and J by 3 bases, leaving 11 bases between them. Germline CDR1 and CDR2: SGHAT and FQNNGV. The CDR3 sequence: CASSSLGRTDTQYF. CDR3 DNA: TGTGCCAGCAGCTCGTTAGGGAGGACAGATACGCAGTATTTT.

This clonotype was counted at least ten times. The chain has TRBV7-9 and TRBJ2-7; TRBD2 aligns across 11 bases. With 5 bases clipped from V and 4 bases from J, the junction kept 19 bases outside the gene matches. Germline V gene sequence: CDR1 SEHNR, CDR2 FQNEAQ (reference sequence). The length of the CDR3 is 19 residues. This CDR3 is CASSPKGPLAGGSEYEQYF. The CDR3 nucleotides are TGTGCCAGCAGCCCCAAGGGTCCGCTAGCGGGAGGCTCGGAGTACGAGCAGTACTTC.

This clonotype was detected many times. The J gene is TRBJ2-1, the V gene TRBV5-6; 7 nucleotides agree with TRBD2. CDR1 SGHDT and CDR2 YYEEEE come from the germline V gene. The CDR3 length is 13 residues. Trimming took 0 bases from V and 8 from J; bases not matched to a gene: 2. CDR3 protein: CASSLGLADEQFF. CDR3 in DNA: TGTGCCAGCAGCTTGGGGCTAGCGGATGAGCAGTTCTTC.

The table lists this clonotype with many counts. This chain links TRBV18 with TRBJ2-4; D not certain. V lost 2 bases to trimming and J lost 9 bases, with 14 bases between them. This CDR3 has 14 residues. The germline V gene has CDR1 KGHSH and CDR2 LQKENI. The CDR3 coding sequence is TGTGCCAGCTCACCAACGGGCAGCAACGGCATTCAGTACTTC. This sequence encodes CASSPTGSNGIQYF.